The 8 T cell receptor beta chains below were found in one sample sequenced in a study of shared clonotypes between healthy human individuals. TCRdb's copy holds only in-frame clones and misses some; the assay was immunoSEQ multiplex PCR. The data show about 2.3 million clones, under 95% seen once. Sequenced sample: naive CD4+ T cells from PBMCs. Noted subset: CD45RA+ positively selected. These receptors all come from a man younger than 30 in good health. Some clones in this sample may be carry-over from other donors' samples.

This CDR3 reads CASHIEGWDHNEQFF. CDR3 DNA: TGTGCCAGCCACATCGAGGGGTGGGACCACAATGAGCAGTTCTTC. The chain recombines TRBV28 with TRBJ2-1; D is tentatively TRBD1 or TRBD2 (5 bases each). Germline V gene lookup returns CDR1 MDHEN and CDR2 SYDVKM. The CDR3 has 15 amino acids. The V gene lost 8 bases and the J gene lost 5 bases, with 19 bases spanning the gap.

The chain joins TRBV2 to TRBJ2-7; D remains ambiguous. V was clipped by 3 bases and J by 0 bases, with 12 bases between them. Germline V gene data show CDR1 as SNHLY and CDR2 as FYNNEI. The CDR3 extends over 15 amino acids. In DNA, the CDR3 is TGTGCCAGCAGTGATACGGCTTCCACCTCCTACGAGCAGTACTTC. Residues: CASSDTASTSYEQYF.

The gene calls are TRBV4-3 and TRBJ2-6; 11 positions agree with TRBD2. Looked up from germline, CDR1 is LGHNA and CDR2 is YSLEER. There are 17 residues in the CDR3. J gave up 0 bases and V 4 bases, and 2 bases lay outside the gene matches. This chain's CDR3 is CASSPGLADSGANVLTF. The CDR3 DNA reads as TGCGCCAGCAGCCCGGGACTAGCGGACTCTGGGGCCAACGTCCTGACTTTC.

This chain joins TRBV4-1 and TRBJ2-3, with TRBD2 identical over 11 bases. The CDR3 runs to 18 residues. With V trimmed by 0 bases and J by 0 bases, 5 bases remained unmatched. Germline CDR1 and CDR2: MGHRA and YSYEKL. This chain's CDR3 is CASSQETSGSTSTDTQYF. For the CDR3, the DNA is TGCGCCAGCAGCCAAGAAACTAGCGGGAGTACTAGCACAGATACGCAGTATTTT.

In the case of this clone: Other DNA sequences in the same sample also yield this CDR3. The chain couples TRBV5-5 to TRBJ2-7, with unresolved D. From germline, CDR1 is SGHKS and CDR2 YYEKEE (reference sequence). V was trimmed by 0 bases and J by 4 bases, leaving 5 bases between them. The CDR3 runs 12 residues. The CDR3, as DNA: TGTGCCAGCAGCTTGGGAGCGTACGAGCAGTACTTC. Amino acid sequence: CASSLGAYEQYF. Variable domain in full (rest from reference TRBV5-5 and TRBJ2-7): DAGVTQSPTHLIKTRGQQVTLRCSPISGHKSVSWYQQVLGQGPQFIFQYYEKEERGRGNFPDRFSARQFPNYSSELNVNALLLGDSALYLCASSLGAYEQYFGPGTRLTVT.

The chain uses TRBV19 and TRBJ2-7; D possibly corresponds to TRBD2 (6 bases). Deletions cut 2 bases from V and 0 bases from J, with 14 bases between. Germline V CDR1 and CDR2: LNHDA, SQIVND (reference sequence). The CDR3 extends over 16 amino acids. This chain's CDR3 is CASSIIGGTSSYEQYF. The CDR3 nucleotides are TGTGCCAGTAGTATAATAGGCGGGACGAGCTCCTACGAGCAGTACTTC.

The V and J genes are TRBV7-9 and TRBJ1-6; 10 nucleotides line up with TRBD1. The CDR3 totals 15 residues. After removal of 5 bases from V and 7 bases from J, the junction contained 5 bases not matched to a gene. Germline V CDR1 and CDR2: SEHNR, FQNEAQ (reference sequence). CDR3 protein: CASSLRDRGNSPLHF. For the CDR3, the DNA is TGTGCCAGCAGCCTCCGGGACAGGGGAAATTCACCCCTCCACTTT.

The chain recombines TRBV28 with TRBJ2-3; weak D call: TRBD2 (5 bases). This CDR3 comprises 18 residues. Germline lookup yields CDR1 MDHEN and CDR2 SYDVKM. Trimming stripped 4 bases from V and 1 base from J, with 21 bases between. In DNA form, the CDR3 reads TGTGCCAGCAGTTCCCCCCCGGGCTTGGGAGTTGGCACAGATACGCAGTATTTT. Translated: CASSSPPGLGVGTDTQYF.